The rows below give T cell receptor beta chains drawn from one sample of a study of naive and memory T cell subsets. MiXCR, run by TCRdb on the 5' RACE reads, gives a single entry per CDR3 protein. The sample comprises about 20,000 distinct CDR3 sequences, 3.5% to 5% of which are singletons, and approximately 8% rests with the top ten. Receptors originate from a male donor in good health. Each CDR3 is given with its conserved first and last residue. A D gene is named only where the DNA matches it firmly. Clone size, where shown, is once, few, many, or a class for clones that have expanded.

cdr3_aa cdr3_nt v_call d_call clone_size j_call
CAISDSNRRLYEQYF TGTGCCATCAGTGACTCTAATAGACGGCTATACGAGCAGTACTTC TRBV10-3 . many TRBJ2-7
CASRQGGTGELFF TGTGCCAGCAGACAGGGGGGAACCGGGGAGCTGTTTTTT TRBV12-3/TRBV12-4 TRBD1 many TRBJ2-2
CSVDLGQGALGTQYF TGCAGCGTTGATTTAGGGCAGGGGGCGCTGGGGACCCAGTACTTC TRBV29-1 TRBD1 many TRBJ2-5
CASSYSGTQYF TGTGCCAGCAGTTACTCTGGTACGCAGTATTTT TRBV6-5 . medium-sized TRBJ2-3
CASSPSETQYF TGTGCCAGCAGCCCGAGTGAGACCCAGTACTTC TRBV7-9 . many TRBJ2-5
CASSPPLGSGTRSSYNEQFF TGTGCCAGCTCACCCCCCTTGGGGAGCGGGACCAGAAGCTCCTACAATGAGCAGTTCTTC TRBV18 TRBD2 many TRBJ2-1
CASSLGQYSNQPQHF TGCGCCAGCAGCCTAGGACAGTATAGCAATCAGCCCCAGCATTTT TRBV5-1 . many TRBJ1-5
CSVVGTTSGELFF TGCAGCGTTGTGGGGACTACCTCCGGGGAGCTGTTTTTT TRBV29-1 TRBD2 medium-sized TRBJ2-2
CASNDFDKAYEQYF TGTGCCAGCAACGATTTTGACAAAGCCTACGAGCAGTACTTC TRBV28 . many TRBJ2-7
CASSIIDGENQPQHF TGTGCCAGCAGTATAATCGACGGAGAAAATCAGCCCCAGCATTTT TRBV12-3/TRBV12-4 . many TRBJ1-5
CASSADIKNIQYF TGTGCCAGCAGTGCGGACATCAAAAACATTCAGTACTTC TRBV2 . many TRBJ2-4
CASSPMGRENTEAFF TGTGCCAGCAGTCCAATGGGACGGGAGAACACTGAAGCTTTCTTT TRBV6-6 . many TRBJ1-1
CASSFFGSLALGNEQYF TGTGCCAGCAGTTTCTTCGGATCGTTAGCGCTCGGGAACGAGCAGTACTTC TRBV12-3/TRBV12-4 . many TRBJ2-7
CASSLVRGAPYSNQPQHF TGTGCCAGCAGCTTAGTCAGAGGGGCCCCATATAGCAATCAGCCCCAGCATTTT TRBV7-8 . many TRBJ1-5
CASSFWDISTNEKLFF TGTGCCAGCAGTTTTTGGGACATCTCAACTAATGAAAAACTGTTTTTT TRBV28 . many TRBJ1-4
CASRTSGGAGELFF TGTGCCAGTAGGACTAGCGGGGGGGCCGGGGAGCTGTTTTTT TRBV6-6 TRBD2 many TRBJ2-2
CASSSPSGTKSTDTQYF TGTGCCAGCAGCTCTCCTTCCGGGACTAAAAGCACAGATACGCAGTATTTT TRBV7-6 TRBD2 many TRBJ2-3
CASSQPVGGSYEQYF TGTGCCAGCAGCCAGCCCGTGGGGGGCTCCTACGAGCAGTACTTC TRBV3-1 . many TRBJ2-7
CASSVDSGGGTDTQYF TGTGCCAGCAGCGTGGATAGCGGGGGAGGCACAGATACGCAGTATTTT TRBV9 TRBD2 many TRBJ2-3
CASSKNTGTSGLAKNIQYF TGTGCCAGCAGCAAGAACACCGGGACTAGCGGGTTAGCCAAAAACATTCAGTACTTC TRBV13 TRBD2 many TRBJ2-4
CASSLGTGTGTYEQYF TGCGCCAGCAGCTTAGGAACCGGGACAGGGACCTACGAGCAGTACTTC TRBV5-1 TRBD1 many TRBJ2-7
CASSYVGYSNQPQHF TGTGCCAGCAGTTACGTAGGATATAGCAATCAGCCCCAGCATTTT TRBV6-2/TRBV6-3 . many TRBJ1-5
CASSFRQGFGTDTQYF TGTGCCAGCAGTTTCCGACAGGGCTTCGGCACAGATACGCAGTATTTT TRBV12-3/TRBV12-4 TRBD1 many TRBJ2-3
CSAKLTGVFRNTIYF TGCAGTGCAAAACTAACAGGGGTTTTTAGAAACACCATATATTTT TRBV20-1 TRBD1 many TRBJ1-3
CASTKEGLQKDEQFF TGTGCCAGCACCAAAGAGGGCCTTCAAAAGGATGAGCAGTTCTTC TRBV2 . many TRBJ2-1
CASSFKTPQGREQYF TGTGCCAGCAGTTTCAAAACCCCACAGGGTCGCGAGCAGTACTTC TRBV27 . many TRBJ2-7
CASTVGQGSYEQYF TGTGCCAGCACCGTCGGACAGGGTTCCTACGAGCAGTACTTC TRBV12-3/TRBV12-4 TRBD1 many TRBJ2-7
CASSQGQGVDEQYF TGCGCCAGCAGCCAGGGACAGGGAGTCGACGAGCAGTACTTC TRBV4-3 TRBD1 many TRBJ2-7
CSARDQWGTDTQYF TGCAGTGCTAGAGATCAGTGGGGCACAGATACGCAGTATTTT TRBV20-1 . many TRBJ2-3
CSARPLISGYAYEQYF TGCAGTGCTAGACCCCTTATTTCAGGTTATGCCTACGAGCAGTACTTC TRBV20-1 . medium-sized TRBJ2-7
CASSEGTGMNSPLHF TGTGCCAGCAGCGAAGGGACAGGGATGAATTCACCCCTCCACTTT TRBV3-1 TRBD1 many TRBJ1-6
CASKQGGTEAFF TGTGCCAGCAAGCAGGGTGGTACTGAAGCTTTCTTT TRBV3-1 . many TRBJ1-1
CASSFSGTGVYEQFF TGCGCCAGCAGCTTCTCCGGGACAGGGGTCTATGAGCAGTTCTTC TRBV5-1 TRBD1 many TRBJ2-1
CSVRLGGETQYF TGCAGCGTGCGTCTCGGGGGAGAGACCCAGTACTTC TRBV29-1 . many TRBJ2-5
CASSASRDRVTDTQYF TGTGCCAGCAGCGCAAGTCGGGACAGGGTAACAGATACGCAGTATTTT TRBV9 TRBD1 many TRBJ2-3
CSVIDPNTGELFF TGCAGCGTGATCGATCCCAACACCGGGGAGCTGTTTTTT TRBV29-1 . many TRBJ2-2
CASSPTGNTGELFF TGTGCCAGCAGTCCGACAGGGAACACCGGGGAGCTGTTTTTT TRBV2 . many TRBJ2-2
CASSLEYTGELFF TGTGCCAGCAGCTTGGAGTACACCGGGGAGCTGTTTTTT TRBV5-4 . many TRBJ2-2
CASSPDGHYQETQYF TGTGCCAGCAGCCCGGACGGACATTACCAAGAGACCCAGTACTTC TRBV7-2 . . TRBJ2-5
CASSVEGTDQETQYF TGTGCCAGCAGCGTAGAAGGGACCGATCAAGAGACCCAGTACTTC TRBV9 . many TRBJ2-5
CAWSVGPQQVQHF TGTGCCTGGAGTGTAGGGCCCCAACAGGTCCAGCATTTT TRBV30 . many TRBJ1-5
CASMAWPYYNEQFF TGTGCCAGCATGGCCTGGCCATATTACAATGAGCAGTTCTTC TRBV6-2/TRBV6-3 . many TRBJ2-1
CASRSWGSNQPQHF TGTGCCAGCCGGAGCTGGGGTAGCAATCAGCCCCAGCATTTT TRBV27 . many TRBJ1-5
CASSTAPGSNEQFF TGTGCCAGCAGTACGGCCCCCGGGAGCAATGAGCAGTTCTTC TRBV28 . many TRBJ2-1
CASSRISNQPQHF TGTGCCAGCAGCCGGATTAGCAATCAGCCCCAGCATTTT TRBV6-2/TRBV6-3 . . TRBJ1-5
CASFRPLGGEAKNIQYF TGTGCCAGTTTTAGGCCTTTAGGGGGAGAGGCCAAAAACATTCAGTACTTC TRBV12-3/TRBV12-4 . medium-sized TRBJ2-4
CASSFTGNQPQHF TGTGCCAGCAGCTTTACTGGCAATCAGCCCCAGCATTTT TRBV11-2 . many TRBJ1-5
CASSLPRTSYGYTF TGTGCCAGCAGTTTACCAAGGACAAGCTATGGCTACACCTTC TRBV28 . few TRBJ1-2
CASSIDHRRETQYF TGTGCCAGTAGTATAGATCATCGGCGAGAGACCCAGTACTTC TRBV19 . many TRBJ2-5
CASSLGSKYEQYF TGTGCCAGCAGCTTAGGATCCAAATACGAGCAGTACTTC TRBV7-9 . many TRBJ2-7
CATSDPRDENEKLFF TGTGCCACCAGTGATCCCCGGGACGAAAATGAAAAACTGTTTTTT TRBV24-1 . many TRBJ1-4
CASSISAEGGNQPQHF TGTGCCAGTAGTATTAGTGCGGAGGGTGGCAATCAGCCCCAGCATTTT TRBV19 . many TRBJ1-5